This T cell receptor (beta chain) derives from a study of blood T cell repertoires in COVID-19. Study background: There were acute and convalescent COVID-19 samples, and they came from the United States, Italy and Spain. T cells, B-cell-depleted T cells, or PBMCs supplied cDNA or gDNA.

In the study's own analysis: Reference gene primer amplification in the assay estimated nucleated cell counts. TCRdb's table, derived via immunoSEQ multiplex PCR, lists solely in-frame clones and lacks some. That table gives V, J and clone size, and the DNA gave D and trimming. The sample records about 67,000 clones, around 88% being singletons. Trimming stripped 3 bases from V and 11 bases from J, with 14 bases between. Germline CDR1 DFQATT, CDR2 SNEGSKA (reference sequence). The CDR3 runs to 12 residues. The receptor's source is an elderly woman with acute or convalescent COVID-19. The genes are TRBV20-1 and TRBJ2-1, with D perhaps TRBD2 (7 bases). The sequenced sample was peripheral blood. This CDR3 is CSASRGGGKQFF. In nucleotides, the CDR3 is TGCAGTGCTAGTAGGGGGGGCGGTAAGCAGTTCTTC.